This TCR beta chain was documented in a study of graft-versus-host responses after intestinal transplantation. Profiling relied on immunoSEQ multiplex PCR, and the TCRdb table lists in-frame clones only, not all of them. Of around 21,000 clones listed, about 55% were seen once; the top ten hold around 0.92%. The CDR3 runs 13 residues. Germline CDR1 LNHDA, CDR2 SQIVND (reference sequence). J lost 0 bases, V lost 10 bases, and 5 bases had no gene match. Plated together were some 200,000 CFSE-labeled responder cells and some 200,000 irradiated, violet-dye-labeled stimulator cells. General observations from the study: Researchers found GvH clones in recipient marrow, and some showed up first in ileum or blood.

The gene calls are TRBV19 and TRBJ1-2; 7 bases line up with TRBD1. The sequence came from a human patient who received an intestinal transplant. The sample here was alloreactive CD4+ T cells from a mixed lymphocyte reaction culture, taken before intestinal transplant. Subset given: CFSE-low proliferating T cells sorted from approximately 6-day pre-transplant mixed lymphocyte reaction (GvH or HvG direction). DNA of the CDR3: TGTGCCATCAGGGGGACAACTAACTATGGCTACACCTTC. Residues: CAIRGTTNYGYTF.